What follows are 5 T cell receptor beta chains derived from one specimen sequenced in a study of T-cell memory formation after mild COVID-19. Each CDR3 protein gets one entry after TCRdb re-called the 5' RACE reads with MiXCR. The sample lists roughly 86,000 distinct CDR3 sequences, about 12% occurring once. Sequencing used PBMCs or a T cell subset sorted from them (not recorded which). These receptors all stem from an adult woman who had mild COVID-19 (a few samples of this study predate the infection). Cell type and time point are not known.

This clonotype occurred a few times. This rearrangement joins TRBV13 to TRBJ2-1, with D possibly matching TRBD2 (6 bases). The CDR3 loop spans 13 amino acids. Germline-derived CDR1 and CDR2 are PRHDT and FYEKMQ (reference sequence). The V gene lost 7 bases and the J gene lost 8 bases, with 15 bases spanning the gap. CDR3 amino acids: CASTFRSGDEQFF. Here the CDR3 DNA reads TGTGCCAGCACCTTCCGGTCGGGGGATGAGCAGTTCTTC.

The chain joins TRBV5-5 to TRBJ2-3; no clear D. Deletions cut 6 bases from V and 4 bases from J, with 15 bases between. Germline CDR1 is SGHKS and CDR2 is YYEKEE (reference sequence). CDR3 length: 14 residues. The chain's CDR3 is CASILAESPDTQYF. The CDR3 coding sequence is TGTGCCAGCATCCTCGCGGAGAGCCCAGATACGCAGTATTTT.

The rearrangement uses TRBV4-3 and TRBJ2-7, with D perhaps matching TRBD2 (5 bases). CDR3 size: 15 residues. The ends were cut back, 0 bases at V and 0 bases at J, with 9 bases in the middle. CDR1 LGHNA and CDR2 YSLEER come from the germline V gene. CDR3 loop: CASSQEGGLSYEQYF. In DNA form, the CDR3 reads TGCGCCAGCAGCCAAGAAGGCGGGCTCTCCTACGAGCAGTACTTC.

The CDR3 region is CASSLEGDEQFF. Here the CDR3 DNA reads TGTGCCAGCAGCTTAGAGGGCGATGAGCAGTTCTTC. This chain links TRBV7-9 with TRBJ2-1; D is unresolved. Trimming removed 1 base from V and 8 bases from J, with 6 bases in between. Germline values: CDR1 SEHNR, CDR2 FQNEAQ (reference sequence). The CDR3 totals 12 residues.

The V gene is TRBV12-3 or TRBV12-4, the J gene TRBJ2-3; TRBD2 matches 7 bases. Trimming took 6 bases from V and 6 from J; bases not matched to a gene: 12. This CDR3 is 15 amino acids long. The DNA for the CDR3 is TGTGCCAGCAGACCTGGTGCGGGGGTTGGGGATACGCAGTATTTT. It yields the protein CASRPGAGVGDTQYF.